These 3 T cell receptor beta chains came from one sample sequenced in a study of cytomegalovirus exposure and HLA in healthy donors (TCRdb year 2017). Receptors were amplified or captured by the immunoSEQ multiplex PCR assay. For the multiplex PCR, a mixture combining 60 forward primers for TCR Vbeta segments and 13 reverse primers for TCR Jbeta segments was used. The immuneACCESS repertoire file appears here via TCRdb, limited to in-frame rearrangements. These files lack a portion of the clones; in checked studies, under half of the deficit traces to unresolved V genes, and the cause of the others is not known. The sample table holds under 150,000 clones, of which approximately 69% were seen once. The ten largest clones represent about 4% of the sample. The sample consisted of PBMCs. The source is a woman aged 40 to 49 in good health and CMV-seropositive.

The chain carries TRBV6-5 and TRBJ2-2; a weak D match, TRBD2 (6 bases). The CDR3 totals 13 residues. Trimming stripped 2 bases from V and 6 bases from J, with 7 bases between. Germline V gene sequence: CDR1 MNHEY, CDR2 SVGAGI. CDR3 bases: TGTGCCAGCAGTTACGGGAGGTCCGGGGAGCTGTTTTTT. This codes for CASSYGRSGELFF.

The V call is TRBV7-3, the J call TRBJ2-1, with D tentatively TRBD2 (5 bases). The CDR3 is made up of 13 amino acids. Trimming stripped 4 bases from V and 8 bases from J, with 12 bases between. Germline assignment: CDR1 SGHTA and CDR2 FQGTGA. CDR3 region: CASSSRDGDEQFF. CDR3 sequence (DNA): TGTGCCAGCAGCTCGAGGGATGGAGATGAGCAGTTCTTC.

The rearrangement links TRBV28 to TRBJ2-5, with 7 bases matching TRBD2. This CDR3 comprises 15 residues. Looked up from germline, CDR1 is MDHEN and CDR2 is SYDVKM. With 5 bases clipped from V and 2 bases from J, the junction kept 8 bases outside the gene matches. This CDR3 reads CASSGGGKNQETQYF. CDR3 sequence (DNA): TGTGCCAGCAGTGGGGGGGGGAAAAATCAAGAGACCCAGTACTTC.